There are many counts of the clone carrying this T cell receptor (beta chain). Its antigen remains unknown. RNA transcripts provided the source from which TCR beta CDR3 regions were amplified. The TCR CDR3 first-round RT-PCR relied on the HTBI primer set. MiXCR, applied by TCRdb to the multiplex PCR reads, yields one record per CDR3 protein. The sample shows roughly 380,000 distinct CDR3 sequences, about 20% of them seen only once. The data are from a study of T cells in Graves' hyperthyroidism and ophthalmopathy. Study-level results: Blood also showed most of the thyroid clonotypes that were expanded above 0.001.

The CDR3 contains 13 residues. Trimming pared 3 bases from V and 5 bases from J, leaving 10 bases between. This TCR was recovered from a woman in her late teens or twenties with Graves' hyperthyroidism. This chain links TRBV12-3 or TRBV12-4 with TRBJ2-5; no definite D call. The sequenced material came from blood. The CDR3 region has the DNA TGTGCCAGCAGTTTGAAAAGTGGGGAGACCCAGTACTTC. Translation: CASSLKSGETQYF.